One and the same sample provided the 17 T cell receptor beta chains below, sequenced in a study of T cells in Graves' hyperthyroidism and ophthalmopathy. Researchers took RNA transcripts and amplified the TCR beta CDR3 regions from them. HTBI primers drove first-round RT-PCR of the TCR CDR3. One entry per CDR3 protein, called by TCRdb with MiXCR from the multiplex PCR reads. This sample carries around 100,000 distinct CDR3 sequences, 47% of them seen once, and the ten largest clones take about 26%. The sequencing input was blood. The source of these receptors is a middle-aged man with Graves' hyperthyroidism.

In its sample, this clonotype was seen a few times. The DNA for the CDR3 is TGTGCCACCAGTGCTAGGGCAGGGGAGACTATGCAGTACTTC. This sequence encodes CATSARAGETMQYF. The J gene is TRBJ2-7, the V gene TRBV24-1, with D perhaps matching TRBD1 (6 bases). Germline CDR1 KGHDR, CDR2 SFDVKD. The length of the CDR3 is 14 residues. Trimming pared 5 bases from V and 9 bases from J, leaving 19 bases between.

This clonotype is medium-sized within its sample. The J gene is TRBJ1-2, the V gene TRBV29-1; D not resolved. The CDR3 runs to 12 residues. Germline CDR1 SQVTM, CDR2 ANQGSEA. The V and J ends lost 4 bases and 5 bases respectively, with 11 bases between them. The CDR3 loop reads CSVAHTAYGYTF. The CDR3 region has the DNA TGCAGCGTTGCTCACACCGCATATGGCTACACCTTC.

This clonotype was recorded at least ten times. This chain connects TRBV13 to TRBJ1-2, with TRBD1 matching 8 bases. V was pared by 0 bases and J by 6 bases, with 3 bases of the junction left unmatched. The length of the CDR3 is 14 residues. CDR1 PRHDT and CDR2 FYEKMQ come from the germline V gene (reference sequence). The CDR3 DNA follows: TGTGCCAGCAGCTTAGGGACAGGGGTTAATGGCTACACCTTC. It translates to CASSLGTGVNGYTF.

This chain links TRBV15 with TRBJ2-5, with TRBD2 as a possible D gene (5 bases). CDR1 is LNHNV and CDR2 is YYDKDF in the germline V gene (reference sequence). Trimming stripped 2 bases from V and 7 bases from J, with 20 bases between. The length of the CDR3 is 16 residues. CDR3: CATSRPDRTGEMTQYF. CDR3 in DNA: TGTGCCACCAGCAGACCGGACCGTACCGGGGAGATGACCCAGTACTTC.

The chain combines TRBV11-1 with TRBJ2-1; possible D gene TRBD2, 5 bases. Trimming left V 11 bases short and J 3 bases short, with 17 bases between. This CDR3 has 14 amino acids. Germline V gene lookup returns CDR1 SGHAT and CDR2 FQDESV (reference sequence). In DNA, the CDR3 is TGTGCCTGGAGTTCCCGAAGCGGCTACAATGAGCAGTTCTTC. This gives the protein CAWSSRSGYNEQFF.

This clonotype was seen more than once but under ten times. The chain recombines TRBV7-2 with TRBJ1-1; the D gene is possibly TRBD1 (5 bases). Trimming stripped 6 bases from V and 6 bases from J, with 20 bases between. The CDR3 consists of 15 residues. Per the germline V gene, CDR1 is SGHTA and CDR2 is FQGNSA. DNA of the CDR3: TGTGCCAGCAGTTTATCGATCCCAGGGAGCGCTGAAGCTTTCTTT. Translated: CASSLSIPGSAEAFF.

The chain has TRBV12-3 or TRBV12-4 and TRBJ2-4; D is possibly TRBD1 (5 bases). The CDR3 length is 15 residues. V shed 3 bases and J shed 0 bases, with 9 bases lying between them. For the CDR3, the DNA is TGTGCCAGCAGTTTTGGGGCCCTAGCCAAAAACATTCAGTACTTC. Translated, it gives CASSFGALAKNIQYF.

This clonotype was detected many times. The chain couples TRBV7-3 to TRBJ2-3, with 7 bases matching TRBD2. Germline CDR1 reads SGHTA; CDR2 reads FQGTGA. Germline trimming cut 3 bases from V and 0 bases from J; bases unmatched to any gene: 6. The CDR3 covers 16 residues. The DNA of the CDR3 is TGTGCCAGCAGCTTCGGGTATAGCGGGAGCACAGATACGCAGTATTTT. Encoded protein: CASSFGYSGSTDTQYF.

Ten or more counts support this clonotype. The CDR3 spells CASSLEGNYQPQHF. CDR3 bases: TGTGCCAGCAGTTTAGAGGGGAACTATCAGCCCCAGCATTTT. This chain links TRBV12-3 or TRBV12-4 with TRBJ1-5; D possibly corresponds to TRBD1 (5 bases). V lost 1 base to trimming and J lost 5 bases, with 9 bases between them. CDR3 length: 14 residues.

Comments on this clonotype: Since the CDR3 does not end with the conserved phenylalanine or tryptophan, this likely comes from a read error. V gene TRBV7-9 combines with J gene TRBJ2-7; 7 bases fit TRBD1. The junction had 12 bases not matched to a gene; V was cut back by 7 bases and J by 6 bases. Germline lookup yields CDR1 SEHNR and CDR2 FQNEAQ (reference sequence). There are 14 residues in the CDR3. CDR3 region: CASTNLQGIGEQYL. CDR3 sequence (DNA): TGTGCCAGCACAAACCTACAGGGGATTGGCGAGCAGTACCTA.

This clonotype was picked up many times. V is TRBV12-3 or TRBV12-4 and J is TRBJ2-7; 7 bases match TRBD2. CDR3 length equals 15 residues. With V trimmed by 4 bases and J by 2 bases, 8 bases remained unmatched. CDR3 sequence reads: CASSSFLGGAYEQYF. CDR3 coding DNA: TGTGCCAGCAGTTCCTTCCTGGGGGGGGCCTACGAGCAGTACTTC.

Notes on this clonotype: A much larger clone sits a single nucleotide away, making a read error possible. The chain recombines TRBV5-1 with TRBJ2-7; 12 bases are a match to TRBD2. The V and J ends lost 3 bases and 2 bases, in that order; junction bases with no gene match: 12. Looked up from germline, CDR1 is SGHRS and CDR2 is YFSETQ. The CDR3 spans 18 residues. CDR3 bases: TGCGCCAGCAGCTCCGTACCTAGCGGGGGGGCGAGCGCCTACGAGCAGTACTTC. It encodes CASSSVPSGGASAYEQYF.

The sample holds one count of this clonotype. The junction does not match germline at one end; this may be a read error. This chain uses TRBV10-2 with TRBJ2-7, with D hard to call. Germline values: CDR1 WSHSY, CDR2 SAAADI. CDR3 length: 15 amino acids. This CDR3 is CASSSPDKGSDEQYF. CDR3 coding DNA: TGTGCCAGCAGTTCCCCCGATAAAGGCAGCGACGAGCAGTACTTC.

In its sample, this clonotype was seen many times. CDR3 amino acids: CASSLGGGVGEQFF. CDR3 nucleotides: TGTGCCAGCAGCTTAGGAGGGGGGGTAGGTGAGCAGTTCTTC. The chain joins TRBV11-3 to TRBJ2-1; D is perhaps TRBD2 (7 bases). Trimming shortened V by 1 base and J by 9 bases, and 13 bases separated the two germline ends. The CDR3 loop spans 14 amino acids. The germline gives CDR1 SGHNT, CDR2 YENEEA.

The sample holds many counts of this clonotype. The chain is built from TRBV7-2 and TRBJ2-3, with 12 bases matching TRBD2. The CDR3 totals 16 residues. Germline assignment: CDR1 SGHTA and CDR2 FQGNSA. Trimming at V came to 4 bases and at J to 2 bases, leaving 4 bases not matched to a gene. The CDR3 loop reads CASSYLAGGVTDTQYF. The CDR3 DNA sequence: TGTGCCAGCAGCTACCTAGCGGGAGGGGTCACAGATACGCAGTATTTT. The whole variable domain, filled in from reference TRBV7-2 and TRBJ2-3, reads GAGVSQSPSNKVTEKGKDVELRCDPISGHTALYWYRQSLGQGLEFLIYFQGNSAPDKSGLPSDRFSAERTGGSVSTLTIQRTQQEDSAVYLCASSYLAGGVTDTQYFGPGTRLTVL.

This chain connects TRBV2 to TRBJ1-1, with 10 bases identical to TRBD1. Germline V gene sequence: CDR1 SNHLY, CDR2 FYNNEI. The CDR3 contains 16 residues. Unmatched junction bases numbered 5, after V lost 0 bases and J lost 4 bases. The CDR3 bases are TGTGCCAGCAGTGAAGCGCTTTGGACAGGGGGCACTGAAGCTTTCTTT. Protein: CASSEALWTGGTEAFF.

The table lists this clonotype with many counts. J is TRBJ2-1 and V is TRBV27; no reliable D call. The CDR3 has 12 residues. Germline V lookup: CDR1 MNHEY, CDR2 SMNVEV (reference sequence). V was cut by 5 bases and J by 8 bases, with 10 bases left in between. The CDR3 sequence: CASSPLSDEQFF. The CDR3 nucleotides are TGTGCCAGCAGTCCCTTATCCGATGAGCAGTTCTTC.